This TCR beta chain was sequenced in a study of T-cell reconstitution after alpha-beta-depleted transplantation in children. Trimming left V 4 bases short and J 2 bases short, with 17 bases between. The CDR3 loop spans 16 amino acids. Per germline, CDR1 SGDLS and CDR2 YYNGEE. As it was prepared, the TCRbeta library received unique molecular identifiers. TCRdb processed the PCR reads anew with MiXCR; each CDR3 protein has one entry. The top ten hold approximately 1% of the sample, which has hundreds of thousands of distinct CDR3 sequences, approximately 17% seen once. This clonotype occurred a few times.

The chain combines TRBV9 with TRBJ2-3; possible D gene TRBD1, 6 bases. The source was PBMCs from the stem cell graft donor, collected from the stem cell graft. The TCR originated in a human donor who donated a stem cell graft to a child with acute myeloid leukemia. The CDR3 sequence: CASSFPSTGYTDTQYF. DNA of the CDR3: TGTGCCAGCAGCTTCCCATCGACAGGTTACACAGATACGCAGTATTTT.